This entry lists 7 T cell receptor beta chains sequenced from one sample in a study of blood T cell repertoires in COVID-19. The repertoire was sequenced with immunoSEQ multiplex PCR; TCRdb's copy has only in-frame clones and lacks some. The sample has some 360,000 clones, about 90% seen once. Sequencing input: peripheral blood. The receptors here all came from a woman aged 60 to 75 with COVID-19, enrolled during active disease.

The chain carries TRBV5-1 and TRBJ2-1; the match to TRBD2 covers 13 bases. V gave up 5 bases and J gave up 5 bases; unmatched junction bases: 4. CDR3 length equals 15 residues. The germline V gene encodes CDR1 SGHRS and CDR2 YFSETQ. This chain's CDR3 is CASSGLAGADNEQFF. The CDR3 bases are TGCGCCAGCAGTGGACTAGCGGGGGCTGACAATGAGCAGTTCTTC.

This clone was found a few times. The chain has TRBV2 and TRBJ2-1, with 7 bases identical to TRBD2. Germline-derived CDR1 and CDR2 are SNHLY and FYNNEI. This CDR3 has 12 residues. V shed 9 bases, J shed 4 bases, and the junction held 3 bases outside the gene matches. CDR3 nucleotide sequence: TGTGCCAGACGGGGGGAATACAATGAGCAGTTCTTC. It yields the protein CARRGEYNEQFF.

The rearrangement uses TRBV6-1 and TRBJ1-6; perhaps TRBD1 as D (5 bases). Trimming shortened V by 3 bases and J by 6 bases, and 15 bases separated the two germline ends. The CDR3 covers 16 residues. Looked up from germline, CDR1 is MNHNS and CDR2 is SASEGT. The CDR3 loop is CASSDRQIGANSPLHF. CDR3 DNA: TGTGCCAGCAGTGACCGACAGATCGGCGCTAATTCACCCCTCCACTTT.

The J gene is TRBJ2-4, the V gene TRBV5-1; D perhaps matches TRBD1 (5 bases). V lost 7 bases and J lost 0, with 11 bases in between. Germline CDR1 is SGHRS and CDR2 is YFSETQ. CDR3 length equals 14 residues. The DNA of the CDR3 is TGCGCCAGCTCGTTAGGGGTAGCCAAAAACATTCAGTACTTC. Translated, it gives CASSLGVAKNIQYF.

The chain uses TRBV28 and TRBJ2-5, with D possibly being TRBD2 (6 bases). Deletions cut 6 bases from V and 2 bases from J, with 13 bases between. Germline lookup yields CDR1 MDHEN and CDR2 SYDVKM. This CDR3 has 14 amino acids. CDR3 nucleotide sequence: TGTGCCAGCAGCCCCGCGGGGCGACAAGAGACCCAGTACTTC. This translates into CASSPAGRQETQYF.

The CDR3 sequence: CASSGGNEQFF. CDR3 nucleotides: TGTGCCAGCAGTGGAGGCAATGAGCAGTTCTTC. The chain is built from TRBV9 and TRBJ2-1; D perhaps matches TRBD2 (5 bases). Germline values: CDR1 SGDLS, CDR2 YYNGEE. The CDR3 spans 11 residues. The germline V and J ends were trimmed by 5 bases and 6 bases, with 6 bases remaining between them.

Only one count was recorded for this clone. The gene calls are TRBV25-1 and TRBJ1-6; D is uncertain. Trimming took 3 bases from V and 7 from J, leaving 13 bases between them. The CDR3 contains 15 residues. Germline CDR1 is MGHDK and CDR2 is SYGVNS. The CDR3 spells CASSETKGQNSPLHF. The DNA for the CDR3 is TGTGCCAGCAGTGAGACAAAAGGCCAAAATTCACCCCTCCACTTT.